Below, 14 T cell receptor beta chains from the same sample are listed, as sequenced in a study of blood T cell repertoires in COVID-19. Here immunoSEQ multiplex PCR was the method, and the copy in TCRdb shows in-frame clones only, minus some. The sample holds 250,000 to 300,000 clones, over 80% seen once. Sequencing used peripheral blood. These receptors were collected from a man aged 55-75 years who had recovered from COVID-19.

CDR3 region: CASSLGGEQYF. The CDR3 nucleotides read TGTGCCAGCAGTCTGGGGGGAGAGCAGTACTTC. This chain uses TRBV6-5 with TRBJ2-7; possibly TRBD2 for D (6 bases). Germline-derived CDR1 and CDR2 are MNHEY and SVGAGI. The CDR3 contains 11 residues. V was trimmed by 5 bases and J by 7 bases, leaving 9 bases between them.

The rearrangement uses TRBV7-2 and TRBJ2-7; 8 bases line up with TRBD1. V lost 0 bases, J lost 5 bases, and 3 bases stayed unmatched. The CDR3 covers 14 residues. Per germline, CDR1 SGHTA and CDR2 FQGNSA. DNA of the CDR3: TGTGCCAGCAGCTTAGCCAGGGGGCTCGACGAGCAGTACTTC. Protein product: CASSLARGLDEQYF.

V gene TRBV5-4 combines with J gene TRBJ2-7, with a weak D call TRBD1 (5 bases). This CDR3 is 14 amino acids long. The ends were cut back, 0 bases at V and 4 bases at J, with 11 bases in the middle. The germline V gene encodes CDR1 SGHNT and CDR2 YYREEE (reference sequence). For the CDR3, the DNA is TGTGCCAGCAGCTTGGGCGGCAGGGTGTACGAGCAGTACTTC. Translation: CASSLGGRVYEQYF.

The chain has TRBV5-4 and TRBJ1-5; TRBD1 matches 9 bases. Germline CDR1 is SGHNT and CDR2 is YYREEE (reference sequence). This CDR3 comprises 15 residues. V lost 0 bases to trimming and J lost 3 bases; unmatched junction nucleotides: 1. The CDR3 coding sequence is TGTGCCAGCAGCTTGGGGACAGGGGTCAATCAGCCCCAGCATTTT. Its translation is CASSLGTGVNQPQHF.

A single count supports this clone. V is TRBV7-2 and J is TRBJ2-7; maybe TRBD2 (7 bases). V shed 1 base and J shed 2 bases, with 12 bases lying between them. The V gene's germline CDR1 is SGHTA and CDR2 FQGNSA. The CDR3 contains 15 residues. CDR3 amino acids: CASSLGGGPPYEQYF. The CDR3 DNA reads TGTGCCAGCAGCTTAGGGGGGGGGCCGCCCTACGAGCAGTACTTC.

This chain links TRBV6-5 with TRBJ2-1, with D possibly TRBD2 on 7 matching bases. CDR1 is MNHEY, CDR2 SVGAGI, per germline. CDR3 length equals 15 residues. Trimming stripped 8 bases from V and 0 bases from J, with 14 bases between. CDR3 coding DNA: TGTGCCAGCGGGAGGGGGACGGCCTCCTACAATGAGCAGTTCTTC. This encodes CASGRGTASYNEQFF.

This clone was detected only a few times. The chain joins TRBV6-5 to TRBJ1-5; D not resolved. This CDR3 is built from 13 residues. Germline CDR1 is MNHEY and CDR2 is SVGAGI. Trimming pared 6 bases from V and 5 bases from J, leaving 11 bases between. The chain's CDR3 is CASRSYLDQPQHF. CDR3 DNA sequence: TGTGCCAGCAGATCGTATTTAGATCAGCCCCAGCATTTT.

CDR3 coding DNA: TGTGCCACCAGCAGAGATTCGGTTCTAGCGGTCGGGGCCAACGTCCTGACTTTC. This codes for CATSRDSVLAVGANVLTF. The V gene is TRBV15, the J gene TRBJ2-6; 7 bases are a match to TRBD2. V lost 0 bases and J lost 4; bases outside the gene matches: 9. Germline-derived CDR1 and CDR2 are LNHNV and YYDKDF (reference sequence). The CDR3 covers 18 residues.

The chain carries TRBV7-2 and TRBJ2-7, with a possible D match to TRBD2 (5 bases). The CDR3 runs 14 residues. Germline V gene sequence: CDR1 SGHTA, CDR2 FQGNSA. With 6 bases removed from V and 4 bases from J, the gap between germline ends came to 16 bases. The CDR3 DNA is TGTGCCAGCAGATCCAGCAGGCTAGCTTACGAGCAGTACTTC. Its translation is CASRSSRLAYEQYF.

V is TRBV7-8 and J is TRBJ2-1, with D maybe TRBD1 (5 bases). Per germline, CDR1 SGHVS and CDR2 FQNEAQ. V was trimmed by 2 bases and J by 7 bases, leaving 18 bases between them. CDR3 length equals 16 residues. The CDR3 region has the DNA TGTGCCAGCAGCTTAATTCAGGGCCCGGGTAGGAATGAGCAGTTCTTC. Amino acid sequence: CASSLIQGPGRNEQFF.

The rearrangement joins TRBV29-1 to TRBJ1-2; 7 bases are a match to TRBD1. Germline-derived CDR1 and CDR2 are SQVTM and ANQGSEA. V trimming: 4 bases; J trimming: 3 bases; junction bases outside the gene matches: 2. The CDR3 has 12 amino acids. The DNA for the CDR3 is TGCAGCGTTGGGGGACAGTACTATGGCTACACCTTC. It translates to CSVGGQYYGYTF.

The chain links TRBV20-1 to TRBJ2-7; a weak D match, TRBD2 (5 bases). Germline lookup yields CDR1 DFQATT and CDR2 SNEGSKA (reference sequence). With 6 bases removed from V and 9 bases from J, the gap between germline ends came to 15 bases. This CDR3 contains 11 residues. CDR3 amino acids: CSAEGPLGQYF. CDR3 nucleotide sequence: TGCAGTGCAGAGGGCCCTTTAGGGCAGTACTTC.

The rearrangement links TRBV24-1 to TRBJ2-1; maybe TRBD2 (6 bases). Germline loops: CDR1 KGHDR, CDR2 SFDVKD. With 4 bases removed from V and 6 bases from J, the gap between germline ends came to 21 bases. This CDR3 is built from 17 residues. CDR3 loop: CATSDATGVKVGNEQFF. CDR3 coding DNA: TGTGCCACCAGTGACGCCACGGGGGTTAAAGTGGGCAATGAGCAGTTCTTC.

The chain uses TRBV6-5 and TRBJ1-6, with D possibly being TRBD1 (6 bases). Germline values: CDR1 MNHEY, CDR2 SVGAGI. The CDR3 sequence is 15 residues long. Trimming took off 0 bases at V and 6 bases at J, with 9 bases between the two ends. Here the CDR3 DNA reads TGTGCCAGCAGTTACTCGAACAGGGCTAATTCACCCCTCCACTTT. This sequence encodes CASSYSNRANSPLHF.